These 26 T cell receptor beta chains were sequenced from one sample in a study of cytomegalovirus exposure and HLA in healthy donors. 13 Jbeta primers and 60 Vbeta primers were used for the PCR. Produced via immunoSEQ multiplex PCR; TCRdb's table is partial and in-frame only. The sample includes 150,000 to 200,000 clones, just under 80% seen only once; the top ten take around 6.1%. The sample taken for sequencing was PBMCs. Every receptor here comes from a woman aged 30 to 39 in good health and CMV-seropositive.

This clone was counted only a few times. This sequence joins TRBV2 and TRBJ2-5; 9 bases align to TRBD1. The V gene's germline CDR1 is SNHLY and CDR2 FYNNEI. There are 13 residues in the CDR3. V was pared by 3 bases and J by 6 bases, with 2 bases of the junction left unmatched. The CDR3 protein is CASSEGQGKTQYF. The CDR3 bases are TGTGCCAGCAGTGAGGGACAGGGTAAGACCCAGTACTTC.

This chain connects TRBV5-4 to TRBJ2-1; 7 positions agree with TRBD2. This CDR3 has 14 amino acids. Germline CDR1 reads SGHNT; CDR2 reads YYREEE (reference sequence). The ends lost 5 bases at V and 8 bases at J; junction bases unmatched: 10. DNA of the CDR3: TGTGCCAGCAGACGTGGCGGGAGCTCAGATGAGCAGTTCTTC. Translating gives CASRRGGSSDEQFF. The variable domain in full, with the rest retrieved from reference TRBV5-4 and TRBJ2-1, is ETGVTQSPTHLIKTRGQQVTLRCSSQSGHNTVSWYQQALGQGPQFIFQYYREEENGRGNFPPRFSGLQFPNYSSELNVNALELDDSALYLCASRRGGSSDEQFFGPGTRLTVL.

This chain connects TRBV11-2 to TRBJ2-2; no clear D gene. The CDR3 is made up of 14 amino acids. V lost 0 bases to trimming and J lost 2 bases, with 4 bases between them. Germline lookup yields CDR1 SGHAT and CDR2 FQNNGV. This CDR3 is CASSLETNTGELFF. As DNA, the CDR3 is TGTGCCAGCAGCTTAGAGACTAACACCGGGGAGCTGTTTTTT.

The V call is TRBV2, the J call TRBJ1-5; D gene uncertain. Germline lookup yields CDR1 SNHLY and CDR2 FYNNEI. The CDR3 runs 13 residues. V was shortened by 11 bases and J by 1 base, with 12 bases between the two germline ends. The chain's CDR3 is CASTRESNQPQHF. CDR3 in DNA: TGTGCCTCGACTCGGGAGAGCAATCAGCCCCAGCATTTT.

In its sample, this clone was seen a few times. The V call is TRBV29-1, the J call TRBJ2-3, with 15 bases identical to TRBD2. This CDR3 contains 16 residues. In germline, CDR1 is SQVTM, CDR2 ANQGSEA. V lost 8 bases, J lost 3 bases, and 9 bases stayed unmatched. The CDR3 is CSPCSGTSGRTDTQYF. Here the CDR3 DNA reads TGCAGCCCATGTTCCGGGACTAGCGGGAGGACAGATACGCAGTATTTT.

The chain couples TRBV18 to TRBJ1-2, with 10 bases identical to TRBD1. Germline CDR1 reads KGHSH; CDR2 reads LQKENI. The CDR3 runs 16 residues. With 4 bases clipped from V and 4 bases from J, the junction kept 9 bases outside the gene matches. CDR3 DNA sequence: TGTGCCAGCTCACGCCTCCCAAGGACAGGGGGCTATGGCTACACCTTC. It translates to CASSRLPRTGGYGYTF.

The chain recombines TRBV19 with TRBJ1-1, with no clear D. Germline V gives CDR1 LNHDA, CDR2 SQIVND (reference sequence). The CDR3 covers 13 residues. Trimming took off 3 bases at V and 3 bases at J, with 8 bases between the two ends. The CDR3: CASSIRSYTEAFF. CDR3 DNA: TGTGCCAGTAGTATCCGGTCTTACACTGAAGCTTTCTTT.

The chain recombines TRBV5-6 with TRBJ2-7, with D hard to call. CDR1 is SGHDT and CDR2 is YYEEEE in the germline V gene. The CDR3 runs to 11 residues. Trimming took 3 bases from V and 3 from J, leaving 4 bases between them. CDR3 in amino acids: CASSYGYEQYF. In nucleotides, the CDR3 is TGTGCCAGCAGCTACGGCTACGAGCAGTACTTC.

The chain combines TRBV10-3 with TRBJ2-2; 16 nucleotides agree with TRBD2. Germline CDR1 reads ENHRY; CDR2 reads SYGVKD. This CDR3 is 14 amino acids long. V dropped 10 bases and J dropped 7; count of bases not matched to a gene: 3. CDR3 nucleotides: TGTGCCACGGGACTAGCGGGGGGGCACGGGGAGCTGTTTTTT. It encodes CATGLAGGHGELFF.

The chain links TRBV4-1 to TRBJ2-3; TRBD2 aligns across 10 bases. V lost 2 bases, J lost 4 bases, and 6 bases stayed unmatched. CDR3 length equals 16 residues. CDR1 and CDR2 (germline): MGHRA, YSYEKL. DNA for the CDR3: TGCGCCAGCAGCCAAAAGCTAGCGGGAGTACCAGATACGCAGTATTTT. It encodes CASSQKLAGVPDTQYF.

The chain is built from TRBV7-6 and TRBJ1-1; a weak D match, TRBD1 (5 bases). The V end lost 8 bases, the J end lost 4 bases, and 14 bases lay between the germline ends. CDR1 is SGHVS and CDR2 is FNYEAQ in the germline V gene. The length of the CDR3 is 13 residues. The CDR3 DNA sequence: TGTGCCAGCTACACGGGGGGAGGCACTGAAGCTTTCTTT. Translation: CASYTGGGTEAFF.

J is TRBJ1-2 and V is TRBV4-2; no clear D. The V gene lost 2 bases and the J gene lost 1 base, with 14 bases spanning the gap. Germline assignment: CDR1 LGHNA and CDR2 YNFKEQ. The CDR3 contains 16 residues. Here the CDR3 reads CASSQRWGDDNYGYTF. Written as DNA, the CDR3 is TGTGCCAGCAGCCAAAGGTGGGGAGATGATAACTATGGCTACACCTTC.

The chain is built from TRBV5-4 and TRBJ1-2, with TRBD1 matching over 8 bases. There are 15 residues in the CDR3. The germline gives CDR1 SGHNT, CDR2 YYREEE (reference sequence). Losses at the gene ends were 0 bases for V and 6 bases for J; bases not matched to a gene: 7. Here the CDR3 reads CASSLARDRRHGYTF. The DNA of the CDR3 is TGTGCCAGCAGCTTGGCCCGGGACAGGAGACATGGCTACACCTTC. Filled out from reference TRBV5-4 and TRBJ1-2, the complete variable domain reads ETGVTQSPTHLIKTRGQQVTLRCSSQSGHNTVSWYQQALGQGPQFIFQYYREEENGRGNFPPRFSGLQFPNYSSELNVNALELDDSALYLCASSLARDRRHGYTFGSGTRLTVV.

The chain carries TRBV4-2 and TRBJ2-3; 8 nucleotides line up with TRBD2. The ends lost 0 bases at V and 4 bases at J; junction bases unmatched: 15. The germline gives CDR1 LGHNA, CDR2 YNFKEQ. The CDR3 sequence is 19 residues long. For the CDR3, the DNA is TGTGCCAGCAGCCAAGATCGGCAGGGCGGGGGGTTCCTGGCAGATACGCAGTATTTT. Translation: CASSQDRQGGGFLADTQYF.

The count of this clone is one. This chain joins TRBV7-6 and TRBJ2-1; D gene ambiguous. The CDR3 totals 12 residues. Per germline, CDR1 SGHVS and CDR2 FNYEAQ. The V and J ends lost 2 bases and 7 bases respectively, with 6 bases between them. The CDR3 loop is CASSLPRNEQFF. The CDR3 DNA reads TGTGCCAGCAGCTTACCTAGGAATGAGCAGTTCTTC. Drawing the rest from reference TRBV7-6 and TRBJ2-1, the complete variable domain is GAGVSQSPRYKVTKRGQDVALRCDPISGHVSLYWYRQALGQGPEFLTYFNYEAQQDKSGLPNDRFSAERPEGSISTLTIQRTEQRDSAMYRCASSLPRNEQFFGPGTRLTVL.

A few counts support this clone. The chain uses TRBV7-2 and TRBJ1-3; TRBD1 might be the D (6 bases). Germline loops: CDR1 SGHTA, CDR2 FQGNSA. Trimming shortened V by 3 bases and J by 4 bases, and 13 bases separated the two germline ends. The CDR3 sequence is 15 residues long. This CDR3 reads CASSLDGTTGNTIYF. In nucleotides, the CDR3 is TGTGCCAGCAGCTTGGACGGGACAACAGGAAACACCATATATTTT.

The V and J genes are TRBV5-1 and TRBJ2-7; 9 bases agree with TRBD1. The germline gives CDR1 SGHRS, CDR2 YFSETQ. V lost 2 bases to trimming and J lost 0 bases; unmatched junction nucleotides: 6. The CDR3 runs 16 residues. CDR3 nucleotide sequence: TGCGCCAGCAGCTTTGGAGGGACAGGGAGCTCCTACGAGCAGTACTTC. It encodes CASSFGGTGSSYEQYF.

This chain links TRBV4-1 with TRBJ2-1; 12 bases match TRBD2. The length of the CDR3 is 17 residues. Germline V gives CDR1 MGHRA, CDR2 YSYEKL. V was clipped by 2 bases and J by 5 bases; unmatched bases: 7. The CDR3: CASSQMPGLAGHNEQFF. DNA for the CDR3: TGCGCCAGCAGCCAAATGCCGGGACTAGCGGGTCACAATGAGCAGTTCTTC.

This clone was recorded once. This CDR3 reads CASSPRIIYNEQFF. CDR3 DNA sequence: TGTGCCAGCAGTCCGAGGATAATCTACAATGAGCAGTTCTTC. The V and J genes are TRBV28 and TRBJ2-1; no clear D. The CDR3 spans 14 residues. Trimming took off 5 bases at V and 3 bases at J, with 11 bases between the two ends. Germline V gene lookup returns CDR1 MDHEN and CDR2 SYDVKM.

The CDR3 reads CASSLVPGQGRGNTEAFF. The CDR3 bases are TGTGCCAGCAGCTTAGTACCGGGACAGGGGCGAGGGAACACTGAAGCTTTCTTT. V usage is TRBV7-9 and J usage is TRBJ1-1, with 10 positions matching TRBD1. This CDR3 is 18 amino acids long. The V gene end was trimmed by 1 base and the J gene end by 1 base; junction bases not matched to a gene: 9. Per germline, CDR1 SEHNR and CDR2 FQNEAQ (reference sequence).

V and J are TRBV9 and TRBJ1-2; tentatively, D is TRBD1 (6 bases). Trimming took 3 bases from V and 8 from J, leaving 14 bases between them. Germline V CDR1 and CDR2: SGDLS, YYNGEE. The CDR3 runs 13 residues. CDR3 region: CASSADSFGGYTF. The DNA of the CDR3 is TGTGCCAGCAGCGCGGACAGTTTCGGCGGCTACACCTTC.

V gene TRBV6-6 combines with J gene TRBJ1-2; D is unresolved. The germline gives CDR1 MNHNY, CDR2 SVGAGI (reference sequence). This CDR3 region has 11 residues. V lost 7 bases and J 2 bases, leaving 5 bases between the germline ends. As DNA, the CDR3 is TGTGCCAGCAACAGCAACTATGGCTACACCTTC. Protein sequence: CASNSNYGYTF.

This clone was seen at least ten times. The chain joins TRBV4-1 to TRBJ2-1, with 11 bases identical to TRBD2. CDR3 length: 16 residues. Germline CDR1 reads MGHRA; CDR2 reads YSYEKL. V trimming: 3 bases; J trimming: 2 bases; junction bases outside the gene matches: 3. The CDR3: CASSQFSGRAYNEQFF. The CDR3 DNA reads as TGCGCCAGCAGCCAGTTTAGCGGGAGGGCCTACAATGAGCAGTTCTTC.

The chain joins TRBV19 to TRBJ1-5, with TRBD1 matching 9 bases. Germline CDR1 is LNHDA and CDR2 is SQIVND (reference sequence). The CDR3 is made up of 14 amino acids. After removal of 9 bases from V and 1 base from J, the junction contained 4 bases not matched to a gene. The CDR3 region is CASATGGSNQPQHF. In nucleotides, the CDR3 is TGTGCCAGCGCGACAGGGGGGAGCAATCAGCCCCAGCATTTT.

The chain links TRBV28 to TRBJ1-4, with 9 bases identical to TRBD1. CDR3 length: 16 amino acids. The trim removed 1 base at V and 8 bases at J, leaving 8 bases unmatched. Germline V gene sequence: CDR1 MDHEN, CDR2 SYDVKM. The CDR3 region has the DNA TGTGCCAGCAGTTTATCCTTGACAGGGGGTGAAGAAAAACTGTTTTTT. Its protein product is CASSLSLTGGEEKLFF.

The gene calls are TRBV2 and TRBJ1-1; 8 bases agree with TRBD1. The CDR3 has 13 amino acids. J gave up 5 bases and V 6 bases, and 5 bases lay outside the gene matches. The germline V gene encodes CDR1 SNHLY and CDR2 FYNNEI. CDR3 amino acids: CASSGQGRTEAFF. The CDR3 region has the DNA TGTGCCAGCAGCGGACAGGGAAGGACTGAAGCTTTCTTT.